Presented here are 21 T cell receptor beta chains from one specimen sequenced in a study of T cells in Graves' hyperthyroidism and ophthalmopathy. RNA transcripts were the template for amplifying TCR beta CDR3 regions. The TCR CDR3 first-round RT-PCR relied on the HTBI primer set. Via MiXCR, TCRdb re-called the multiplex PCR reads, giving one row per CDR3 protein. The table lists roughly 500,000 distinct CDR3 sequences, about 46% of them singletons, with about two fifths in the top ten. The source material was peripheral blood or thyroid tissue (not recorded which). All receptors derive from an adult woman with Graves' disease, either hyperthyroidism or ophthalmopathy (not recorded which).

The rearrangement links TRBV7-9 to TRBJ1-1, with D unclear. The CDR3 has 13 residues. Germline loops: CDR1 SEHNR, CDR2 FQNEAQ (reference sequence). V shed 3 bases and J shed 4 bases, with 9 bases lying between them. In DNA, the CDR3 is TGTGCCAGCAGCTTCCATTCGGGCACTGAAGCTTTCTTT. It specifies CASSFHSGTEAFF.

This clonotype was picked up a small number of times. This chain links TRBV11-2 with TRBJ1-6, with D possibly matching TRBD1 (5 bases). Germline lookup yields CDR1 SGHAT and CDR2 FQNNGV. This CDR3 is built from 15 residues. Trimming shortened V by 3 bases and J by 6 bases, and 12 bases separated the two germline ends. CDR3 amino acids: CASSFGSQANSPLHF. Written as DNA, the CDR3 is TGTGCCAGCAGCTTTGGGTCACAGGCTAATTCACCCCTCCACTTT.

In its sample, this clonotype was seen a few times. The rearrangement uses TRBV6-5 and TRBJ2-2, with TRBD2 matching 10 bases. J lost 7 bases, V lost 6 bases, and 8 bases had no gene match. Per the germline V gene, CDR1 is MNHEY and CDR2 is SVGAGI. This CDR3 comprises 15 residues. The CDR3 loop reads CASRSAGGPFGELFF. As DNA, the CDR3 is TGTGCCAGCAGATCAGCGGGAGGGCCCTTCGGGGAGCTGTTTTTT.

The sample holds a few counts of this clonotype. The rearrangement joins TRBV7-9 to TRBJ2-7; the match to TRBD1 covers 9 bases. The CDR3 totals 17 residues. Unmatched junction bases numbered 14, after V lost 5 bases and J lost 3 bases. CDR1 is SEHNR and CDR2 is FQNEAQ in the germline V gene (reference sequence). The CDR3 coding sequence is TGTGCCAGCAGCCCCCGGAACGGACAGGGGTTCTACTACGAGCAGTACTTC. This codes for CASSPRNGQGFYYEQYF.

Remarks on this clonotype: It may be a read error: a sequence one base away is much more abundant. The rearrangement links TRBV12-3 or TRBV12-4 to TRBJ1-4; TRBD1 agrees at 7 bases. CDR3 length equals 13 residues. CDR3 sequence: CASRDRFNVKLFF. Here the CDR3 DNA reads TGTGCCTCCCGGGACAGATTTAATGTAAAACTGTTTTTT.

V usage is TRBV7-9 and J usage is TRBJ1-6, with D uncertain. The V gene's germline CDR1 is SEHNR and CDR2 FQNEAQ (reference sequence). This CDR3 contains 15 residues. The V end was cut by 5 bases, the J end by 5 bases, with 13 bases between. The DNA of the CDR3 is TGTGCCAGCAGCCCCCCTTCGGGGAATAATTCACCCCTCCACTTT. As protein: CASSPPSGNNSPLHF.

The table lists this clonotype with a few counts. The chain is built from TRBV6-5 and TRBJ2-7; D tentatively reads TRBD1 or TRBD2 (6 bases each). V lost 8 bases to trimming and J lost 3 bases, with 20 bases between them. The germline V gene has CDR1 MNHEY and CDR2 SVGAGI. The CDR3 has 15 residues. The CDR3 nucleotides read TGTGCCAGCCGGAGGGATACAGGGCCGATCTACGAGCAGTACTTC. It specifies CASRRDTGPIYEQYF.

This clonotype has at least ten counts. The chain employs TRBV15 and TRBJ1-2; D is undetermined. Germline V gene sequence: CDR1 LNHNV, CDR2 YYDKDF (reference sequence). The CDR3 totals 13 residues. V was clipped by 3 bases and J by 6 bases, with 11 bases between them. Written as DNA, the CDR3 is TGTGCCACCAGCAGCCTTTGGACCCATGGCTACACCTTC. Translation: CATSSLWTHGYTF.

Remarks on this clonotype: One end of the junction does not line up with germline, which may come from a read error. The chain has TRBV19 and TRBJ1-1; TRBD1 matches at 8 bases. Germline V gene sequence: CDR1 LNHDA, CDR2 SQIVND (reference sequence). The CDR3 sequence is 15 residues long. This CDR3 reads CASSGQGEKDTEALF. The CDR3 nucleotides read TGTGCCAGTAGTGGACAGGGCGAAAAGGACACCGAAGCTCTCTTT.

This clonotype was counted many times. The rearrangement uses TRBV7-9 and TRBJ1-1; D uncertain. This CDR3 is built from 15 residues. The germline V and J ends were trimmed by 0 bases and 3 bases, with 11 bases remaining between them. Germline CDR1 SEHNR, CDR2 FQNEAQ (reference sequence). CDR3 region: CASSLAVGSDTEAFF. DNA for the CDR3: TGTGCCAGCAGCTTAGCGGTCGGTTCTGACACTGAAGCTTTCTTT.

Many counts were recorded for this clonotype. V and J are TRBV5-1 and TRBJ1-3; 7 bases are a match to TRBD1. V shed 4 bases and J 4 bases; nucleotides not matched to a gene: 5. The CDR3 sequence is 14 residues long. From germline, CDR1 is SGHRS and CDR2 YFSETQ. The chain's CDR3 is CASSPMTGGNTIYF. As DNA, the CDR3 is TGCGCCAGCAGCCCCATGACAGGGGGAAACACCATATATTTT. The whole variable domain, filled in from reference TRBV5-1 and TRBJ1-3, reads KAGVTQTPRYLIKTRGQQVTLSCSPISGHRSVSWYQQTPGQGLQFLFEYFSETQRNKGNFPGRFSGRQFSNSRSEMNVSTLELGDSALYLCASSPMTGGNTIYFGEGSWLTVV.

The table lists this clonotype with many counts. The chain uses TRBV20-1 and TRBJ1-5, with D possibly TRBD1 on 6 matching bases. Trimming stripped 0 bases from V and 7 bases from J, with 7 bases between. Germline V gene sequence: CDR1 DFQATT, CDR2 SNEGSKA (reference sequence). This CDR3 region has 12 residues. Here the CDR3 reads CSARDGGQPQHF. The CDR3 nucleotides are TGCAGTGCTAGAGATGGGGGCCAGCCCCAGCATTTT.

The V call is TRBV10-3, the J call TRBJ2-5; TRBD1 agrees at 7 bases. The V gene's germline CDR1 is ENHRY and CDR2 SYGVKD. The CDR3 consists of 16 residues. V lost 4 bases, J lost 0 bases, and 8 bases stayed unmatched. In DNA form, the CDR3 reads TGTGCCATCAGTGCGGGTTCAGGGGGATACCAAGAGACCCAGTACTTC. This encodes CAISAGSGGYQETQYF.

This chain uses TRBV15 with TRBJ2-6; D gene unclear. Germline V gene data show CDR1 as LNHNV and CDR2 as YYDKDF (reference sequence). The CDR3 loop spans 13 amino acids. Trimming cost V 5 bases and J 4 bases, with 6 bases left between them. The CDR3 here is CATSFEGANVLTF. In nucleotides, the CDR3 is TGTGCCACCAGCTTCGAGGGGGCCAACGTCCTGACTTTC.

This clonotype was picked up many times. The chain carries TRBV20-1 and TRBJ2-2, with TRBD1 as a possible D gene (6 bases). Between the trimmed V and J ends, which lost 2 bases and 4 bases, there was a span of 8 bases. This CDR3 contains 13 residues. Germline V gene data show CDR1 as DFQATT and CDR2 as SNEGSKA (reference sequence). CDR3 in amino acids: CSARQGSTGELFF. The CDR3 bases are TGCAGTGCTAGACAGGGGAGCACCGGGGAGCTGTTTTTT.

The chain couples TRBV15 to TRBJ1-2; no definite D call. The V gene lost 5 bases and the J gene lost 8 bases, with 12 bases spanning the gap. Per the germline V gene, CDR1 is LNHNV and CDR2 is YYDKDF (reference sequence). There are 12 residues in the CDR3. DNA for the CDR3: TGTGCCACCAGCGGCCCGGGAGGGGGCTACACCTTC. Translation gives CATSGPGGGYTF.

This clonotype was found a few times. The V call is TRBV10-3, the J call TRBJ1-2, with 9 positions matching TRBD1. Germline-derived CDR1 and CDR2 are ENHRY and SYGVKD. The V gene end was trimmed by 5 bases and the J gene end by 8 bases; junction bases not matched to a gene: 9. This CDR3 is 14 amino acids long. Here the CDR3 reads CAISTGDRAGGYTF. CDR3 nucleotides: TGTGCCATCAGTACCGGGGACAGGGCTGGCGGCTACACCTTC.

This clonotype was counted between two and nine times. This chain links TRBV12-5 with TRBJ2-7, with D maybe TRBD1 (6 bases). Germline loops: CDR1 LGHNT, CDR2 FRNRAP. V was cut by 5 bases and J by 3 bases, with 20 bases left in between. This CDR3 has 16 amino acids. CDR3 sequence reads: CASGQGEQGPYYEQYF. The CDR3 region has the DNA TGTGCTAGTGGTCAAGGAGAACAGGGTCCCTACTACGAGCAGTACTTC.

The chain joins TRBV3-1 to TRBJ1-2, with 7 nucleotides matching TRBD1. Trimming took 2 bases from V and 2 from J; bases not matched to a gene: 8. CDR3 length: 16 amino acids. From germline, CDR1 is LGHDT and CDR2 YNNKEL (reference sequence). The DNA for the CDR3 is TGTGCCAGCAGCCAACATTCCGGGACAGCCAACTATGGCTACACCTTC. Its translation is CASSQHSGTANYGYTF.

The rearrangement uses TRBV12-3 or TRBV12-4 and TRBJ1-1; TRBD1 might be the D (6 bases). The V gene lost 6 bases and the J gene lost 7 bases, with 9 bases spanning the gap. The CDR3 extends over 11 amino acids. The CDR3, as DNA: TGTGCCAGCAGAAAACAGGGTGAAGCTTTCTTT. As protein: CASRKQGEAFF.

This clonotype has only a few counts. A much larger clone is a single base away; this may be a read error. This chain links TRBV15 with TRBJ2-2; D is possibly TRBD2 (6 bases). The germline gives CDR1 LNHNV, CDR2 YYDKDF (reference sequence). This CDR3 comprises 17 residues. The CDR3 protein is CATKDYGQAFNTGELSF. The CDR3 DNA is TGTGCCACCAAGGACTATGGCCAGGCGTTTAACACCGGGGAGCTGTCTTTT.